A single sample is the source of the 10 T cell receptor beta chains below, sequenced in a study of vaccination effects on CD4 cells after COVID-19. Their recognized antigens are unknown. Sequencing followed a ViraFEST assay step that expanded antigen-specific CD4+ T cells with viral peptide pools. Around day 10 of culture, CD4+ T cells were separated out. Infection with SARS-CoV-2 occurred in the person between March and December 2020, and PCR confirmed it. Some clones are missing from TCRdb's copy, which holds only in-frame ones; the method was immunoSEQ multiplex PCR. This sample yields 35,000 to 55,000 clones, of which approximately 77% are seen a single time; roughly 29% belongs to the top ten. The source material was CD4+ T cells from PBMCs cultured with a peptide pool, sampled before COVID-19 vaccination. Every receptor here comes from a human donor who had a prior SARS-CoV-2 infection.

The rearrangement links TRBV27 to TRBJ1-6, with D possibly being TRBD1 (6 bases). V was trimmed by 11 bases and J by 10 bases, leaving 18 bases between them. Germline CDR1 is MNHEY and CDR2 is SMNVEV (reference sequence). The CDR3 covers 13 residues. CDR3 sequence reads: CADRTNGISPLHF. CDR3 nucleotide sequence: TGTGCCGACAGGACGAACGGCATCTCACCCCTCCACTTT.

The J gene is TRBJ2-1, the V gene TRBV19; D may be TRBD2 (7 bases). The CDR3 is made up of 23 amino acids. CDR1 and CDR2 from the germline V gene are LNHDA and SQIVND (reference sequence). V gave up 4 bases and J gave up 1 base, with 35 bases separating them. The CDR3 spells CASSKFAANFVRGGPRSYNEQFF. CDR3 bases: TGTGCCAGTAGTAAATTTGCTGCCAACTTTGTGAGGGGGGGCCCTCGATCCTACAATGAGCAGTTCTTC.

The chain combines TRBV7-8 with TRBJ2-1, with 11 bases lining up with TRBD2. CDR1 SGHVS and CDR2 FQNEAQ come from the germline V gene. CDR3 length: 16 amino acids. V lost 5 bases to trimming and J lost 7 bases; unmatched junction nucleotides: 10. CDR3 loop: CASSLSLAGVRNEQFF. The CDR3 DNA sequence: TGTGCCAGCAGCCTCTCACTAGCGGGAGTTAGAAATGAGCAGTTCTTC.

The chain combines TRBV27 with TRBJ2-3; D remains ambiguous. CDR1 and CDR2 from the germline V gene are MNHEY and SMNVEV (reference sequence). The V end was cut by 6 bases, the J end by 4 bases, with 14 bases between. The CDR3 loop spans 14 amino acids. The CDR3 DNA reads as TGTGCCAGCAGCCACCGCGGCGTCGCAGATACGCAGTATTTT. Protein sequence: CASSHRGVADTQYF.

This clone has just a few counts. This chain uses TRBV7-2 with TRBJ1-4; 7 bases align to TRBD1. Looked up from germline, CDR1 is SGHTA and CDR2 is FQGNSA. With 4 bases clipped from V and 3 bases from J, the junction kept 2 bases outside the gene matches. The CDR3 has 14 amino acids. CDR3 bases: TGTGCCAGCAGCTCCGGGACAGCTAATGAAAAACTGTTTTTT. Amino acids: CASSSGTANEKLFF.

As to this clone: One junction end does not reproduce the germline sequence, and a read error may be involved. The chain carries TRBV6-5 and TRBJ1-4, with 10 positions matching TRBD1. From germline, CDR1 is MNHEY and CDR2 SVGAGI. The CDR3 runs 13 residues. CDR3 residues: CASSYGGTGVLIF. CDR3 in DNA: TGTGCCAGCAGTTACGGCGGGACAGGGGTCCTTATCTTT.

A remark on this clone: Within the sample, other DNA sequences also encode this same CDR3. The rearrangement joins TRBV29-1 to TRBJ1-1; D gene ambiguous. This CDR3 comprises 10 residues. The V end lost 7 bases, the J end lost 1 base, and 4 bases lay between the germline ends. In germline, CDR1 is SQVTM, CDR2 ANQGSEA. The CDR3 DNA is TGCAGCGGGAGGAACACTGAAGCTTTCTTT. It specifies CSGRNTEAFF.

DNA of the CDR3: TGTGCCAGTAGCTCGACAGGGTGGTATGGCTACACCTTC. This sequence encodes CASSSTGWYGYTF. The rearrangement uses TRBV19 and TRBJ1-2; 7 positions agree with TRBD1. CDR3 size: 13 residues. CDR1 and CDR2 from the germline V gene are LNHDA and SQIVND (reference sequence). V gave up 6 bases and J gave up 5 bases; unmatched junction bases: 6.

This chain connects TRBV6-5 to TRBJ2-5, with D maybe TRBD1 (5 bases). V was trimmed by 3 bases and J by 2 bases, leaving 7 bases between them. Germline assignment: CDR1 MNHEY and CDR2 SVGAGI. The CDR3 runs 13 residues. This chain's CDR3 is CASSYTGQETQYF. Here the CDR3 DNA reads TGTGCCAGCAGTTATACAGGACAAGAGACCCAGTACTTC.

This clone came up once. The CDR3 here is CASGGFYEQYF. The CDR3 nucleotides are TGTGCCAGCGGGGGGTTCTACGAGCAGTACTTC. The rearrangement joins TRBV2 to TRBJ2-7, with D tentatively TRBD2 (6 bases). Germline-derived CDR1 and CDR2 are SNHLY and FYNNEI. The CDR3 loop spans 11 amino acids. V was pared by 8 bases and J by 3 bases, with 8 bases between.